Listed here are 27 T cell receptor beta chains from one sample, sequenced in a study of OX40 agonist ivuxolimab in advanced cancers. Clones were sequenced by immunoSEQ multiplex PCR, and TCRdb holds only the in-frame ones, with some missing. The repertoire holds 18,000 or so clones, with approximately 83% as singletons. Sequencing used CD4+ or CD8+ T cells sorted from blood, obtained in a trial of the OX40 agonist ivuxolimab. The receptors originated from an adult with an advanced solid tumor such as melanoma, head and neck, liver or kidney cancer.

V and J are TRBV19 and TRBJ1-4, with 10 bases matching TRBD1. From germline, CDR1 is LNHDA and CDR2 SQIVND (reference sequence). This CDR3 is built from 15 residues. V was pared by 7 bases and J by 3 bases, with 5 bases of the junction left unmatched. DNA for the CDR3: TGTGCCAGTACGGACAGGGGGTCAGCTAATGAAAAACTGTTTTTT. Protein product: CASTDRGSANEKLFF.

V usage is TRBV5-1 and J usage is TRBJ2-5; 9 nucleotides agree with TRBD1. The CDR3 extends over 16 amino acids. The germline gives CDR1 SGHRS, CDR2 YFSETQ. V lost 9 bases, J lost 5 bases, and 17 bases stayed unmatched. CDR3 in DNA: TGCGCCACCAATTCGATGGGGACAGGGAATGGTGAGACCCAGTACTTC. Residues: CATNSMGTGNGETQYF.

The genes are TRBV29-1 and TRBJ2-1; D is unresolved. The CDR3 runs 13 residues. The V end lost 4 bases, the J end lost 3 bases, and 10 bases lay between the germline ends. Germline assignment: CDR1 SQVTM and CDR2 ANQGSEA. CDR3 amino acids: CSVARANYNEQFF. The CDR3 nucleotides are TGCAGCGTTGCGCGAGCGAACTACAATGAGCAGTTCTTC.

The chain carries TRBV27 and TRBJ1-2, with 7 bases lining up with TRBD1. V was pared by 5 bases and J by 6 bases, with 12 bases of the junction left unmatched. The CDR3 sequence is 15 residues long. CDR1 and CDR2 (germline): MNHEY, SMNVEV (reference sequence). Here the CDR3 DNA reads TGTGCCAGCAGTCGAGCGGACAGGTATTCAGATGGCTACACCTTC. It translates to CASSRADRYSDGYTF.

The chain employs TRBV12-2 and TRBJ1-5; the DNA was not compared with TRBD1, the D call given in the table. TRBV12-2 is labeled a pseudogene. CDR3 length: 16 residues. The CDR3 coding sequence is TGTGCAAGTCGCTTAGTCTCTACAGGGGATGGACAGCCCCAGCATTTT. Translated, it gives CASRLVSTGDGQPQHF.

This clone has only one observation. V gene TRBV5-8 combines with J gene TRBJ2-4, with D possibly TRBD2 on 7 matching bases. Trimming left V 7 bases short and J 12 bases short, with 35 bases between. The CDR3 contains 18 residues. Germline CDR1 is SGHTS and CDR2 is YDEGEE. CDR3 loop: CASVFGRVIGGPVEAQYF. Written as DNA, the CDR3 is TGTGCCAGCGTTTTCGGCAGGGTAATCGGGGGGCCGGTGGAAGCTCAGTACTTC.

CDR3 coding DNA: TGTGCCAGCAGCCTGAAAGCGGGGGCAATGAAGTACCAAGAGACCCAGTACTTC. Encoded protein: CASSLKAGAMKYQETQYF. J is TRBJ2-5 and V is TRBV5-4; 8 bases line up with TRBD2. CDR3 length equals 18 residues. V lost 4 bases, J lost 0 bases, and 14 bases stayed unmatched. Germline CDR1 reads SGHNT; CDR2 reads YYREEE (reference sequence).

The chain recombines TRBV15 with TRBJ1-3, with TRBD1 matching 9 bases. The V and J ends lost 1 base and 2 bases, in that order; junction bases with no gene match: 0. There are 15 residues in the CDR3. Germline V gene lookup returns CDR1 LNHNV and CDR2 YYDKDF (reference sequence). The CDR3 reads CATSRGQGAGNTIYF. The CDR3 DNA is TGTGCCACCAGCAGAGGACAGGGGGCTGGAAACACCATATATTTT.

The chain is built from TRBV10-2 and TRBJ2-7; TRBD1 matches 7 bases. Per the germline V gene, CDR1 is WSHSY and CDR2 is SAAADI. The J segment lost 1 base and the V segment lost 6 bases, leaving 0 bases of the junction unmatched. This CDR3 region has 12 residues. The CDR3 nucleotides are TGCGCCAGCAGGACAGGGTCCTACGAGCAGTACTTC. This encodes CASRTGSYEQYF.

The chain recombines TRBV11-2 with TRBJ1-2; D is ambiguous. The length of the CDR3 is 13 residues. CDR1 is SGHAT, CDR2 FQNNGV, per germline. V lost 2 bases and J lost 5, with 9 bases in between. The CDR3 protein is CASSLSDSYGYTF. The CDR3 DNA follows: TGTGCCAGCAGCTTAAGTGATTCATATGGCTACACCTTC.

This chain joins TRBV6-1 and TRBJ2-3; D is ambiguous. This CDR3 has 13 residues. Germline lookup yields CDR1 MNHNS and CDR2 SASEGT. V was shortened by 10 bases and J by 5 bases, with 16 bases between the two germline ends. As DNA, the CDR3 is TGTGCCACCGACCCGCTCCGAGGAGATACGCAGTATTTT. Translating gives CATDPLRGDTQYF.

This clone was counted a few times. The rearrangement uses TRBV6-1 and TRBJ2-3; D is perhaps TRBD2 (7 bases). The CDR3 sequence is 14 residues long. The V gene's germline CDR1 is MNHNS and CDR2 SASEGT. Trimming cost V 0 bases and J 6 bases, with 10 bases left between them. The CDR3 here is CASSEAGGRDTQYF. In DNA form, the CDR3 reads TGTGCCAGCAGTGAAGCGGGGGGGCGGGATACGCAGTATTTT.

The chain uses TRBV10-2 and TRBJ1-6; a possible D gene is TRBD1 (5 bases). The CDR3 is 18 residues long. Trimming pared 3 bases from V and 11 bases from J, leaving 26 bases between. Germline-derived CDR1 and CDR2 are WSHSY and SAAADI. The CDR3 sequence: CASSDSLSRLRGVTPLHF. CDR3 DNA: TGCGCCAGCAGTGATTCTCTAAGCCGTCTCCGAGGGGTGACACCCCTCCACTTT.

This rearrangement joins TRBV27 to TRBJ1-3; D call uncertain. The CDR3 loop spans 12 amino acids. With 5 bases removed from V and 15 bases from J, the gap between germline ends came to 17 bases. CDR1 is MNHEY, CDR2 SMNVEV, per germline (reference sequence). The CDR3 here is CASSGRYSTEYF. The CDR3 bases are TGTGCCAGCAGTGGCCGATACAGTACCGAATATTTT.

CDR3: CASSAGYWPVAEAFF. In DNA form, the CDR3 reads TGTGCCAGCAGTGCAGGGTACTGGCCGGTCGCTGAAGCTTTCTTT. V and J are TRBV6-1 and TRBJ1-1; a possible D gene is TRBD1 (5 bases). CDR3 size: 15 residues. CDR1 and CDR2 (germline): MNHNS, SASEGT. V lost 4 bases and J lost 6, with 18 bases in between.

This clone has just one count. This chain joins TRBV28 and TRBJ2-7; TRBD1 might be the D (5 bases). CDR1 MDHEN and CDR2 SYDVKM come from the germline V gene. With 2 bases removed from V and 7 bases from J, the gap between germline ends came to 12 bases. The CDR3 is 13 amino acids. Here the CDR3 DNA reads TGTGCCAGCAGTTTAGGGCAGGGTCGGGAGCAGTACTTC. This gives the protein CASSLGQGREQYF.

The J gene is TRBJ2-3, the V gene TRBV5-6; 7 positions match TRBD2. Germline values: CDR1 SGHDT, CDR2 YYEEEE. After removal of 0 bases from V and 1 base from J, the junction contained 5 bases not matched to a gene. The CDR3 is 16 residues long. CDR3 amino acids: CASSLGLAVGTDTQYF. CDR3 nucleotides: TGTGCCAGCAGCTTGGGTCTAGCGGTAGGCACAGATACGCAGTATTTT.

CDR3 sequence: CAWSPYTQPTTDTQYF. CDR3 DNA: TGTGCCTGGAGTCCCTACACCCAACCTACCACAGATACGCAGTATTTT. The V call is TRBV30, the J call TRBJ2-3, with D unresolved. This CDR3 is 16 amino acids long. Germline V gene lookup returns CDR1 GTSNPN and CDR2 SVGIG (reference sequence). V lost 2 bases, J lost 2 bases, and 17 bases lay in between. Full variable domain (outside the CDR3, taken from reference TRBV30 and TRBJ2-3): SQTIHQWPATLVQPVGSPLSLECTVEGTSNPNLYWYRQAAGRGLQLLFYSVGIGQISSEVPQNLSASRPQDRQFILSSKKLLLSDSGFYLCAWSPYTQPTTDTQYFGPGTRLTVL.

The V and J genes are TRBV7-9 and TRBJ2-7; 7 nucleotides align to TRBD2. The V gene's germline CDR1 is SEHNR and CDR2 FQNEAQ (reference sequence). The CDR3 runs to 14 residues. Trimming cost V 5 bases and J 1 base; bases outside gene matches: 5. The CDR3 protein is CASSPTGGSYEQYF. CDR3 coding DNA: TGTGCCAGCAGCCCCACGGGAGGATCCTACGAGCAGTACTTC.

The CDR3 nucleotides read TGTGCCAGCAGCTTGACGGGGGGCCATGAGCAGTTCTTC. This codes for CASSLTGGHEQFF. The chain carries TRBV5-8 and TRBJ2-1; weak D call: TRBD2 (7 bases). V lost 1 base, J lost 8 bases, and 10 bases lay in between. Germline CDR1 and CDR2: SGHTS and YDEGEE. CDR3 length equals 13 residues. The full variable domain, its missing parts supplied by reference TRBV5-8 and TRBJ2-1, is EAGVTQSPTHLIKTRGQQATLRCSPISGHTSVYWYQQALGLGLQFLLWYDEGEERNRGNFPPRFSGRQFPNYSSELNVNALELEDSALYLCASSLTGGHEQFFGPGTRLTVL.

The chain is built from TRBV6-6 and TRBJ1-4; TRBD1 matches at 9 bases. The germline V gene has CDR1 MNHNY and CDR2 SVGAGI (reference sequence). Trimming took 4 bases from V and 8 from J; bases not matched to a gene: 5. CDR3 length: 14 residues. The CDR3 spells CASSSGQGGEKLFF. In DNA, the CDR3 is TGTGCCAGCAGTTCGGGACAGGGAGGGGAAAAACTGTTTTTT.

The chain couples TRBV7-3 to TRBJ2-1; 11 bases are a match to TRBD2. The ends lost 6 bases at V and 2 bases at J; junction bases unmatched: 3. The CDR3 length is 15 residues. Germline V gene data show CDR1 as SGHTA and CDR2 as FQGTGA. The CDR3 sequence: CASRPTSGTYNEQFF. CDR3 nucleotides: TGTGCCAGCAGGCCGACTAGCGGGACCTACAATGAGCAGTTCTTC.

This chain links TRBV5-6 with TRBJ1-1; no clear D gene. Trimming cost V 4 bases and J 5 bases, with 15 bases left between them. The CDR3 runs to 14 residues. Germline-derived CDR1 and CDR2 are SGHDT and YYEEEE. The CDR3 DNA follows: TGTGCCAGCAGCCCTGGGGTGGGCGGAACTGAAGCTTTCTTT. This translates into CASSPGVGGTEAFF.

The CDR3 DNA sequence: TGCGCCAGCAGCCTGGATACTAGCGGGGCCACAGATACGCAGTATTTT. Its protein product is CASSLDTSGATDTQYF. The chain joins TRBV5-1 to TRBJ2-3, with 10 bases fitting TRBD2. CDR1 is SGHRS, CDR2 YFSETQ, per germline. V was pared by 4 bases and J by 2 bases, with 7 bases of the junction left unmatched. This CDR3 is built from 16 residues.

The chain uses TRBV10-3 and TRBJ2-1; TRBD2 matches 10 bases. Germline-derived CDR1 and CDR2 are ENHRY and SYGVKD. The CDR3 length is 15 residues. V lost 6 bases, J lost 7 bases, and 9 bases stayed unmatched. CDR3 bases: TGTGCCATCAGAGCGACTAGCGGGCCCTTGAATGAGCAGTTCTTC. Encoded protein: CAIRATSGPLNEQFF.

The rearrangement links TRBV19 to TRBJ2-7; no reliable D call. The germline V and J ends were trimmed by 3 bases and 0 bases, with 9 bases remaining between them. CDR3 size: 14 residues. Looked up from germline, CDR1 is LNHDA and CDR2 is SQIVND (reference sequence). This chain's CDR3 is CASSIFADSYEQYF. The CDR3 nucleotides are TGTGCCAGTAGTATTTTTGCAGACTCCTACGAGCAGTACTTC. The full variable domain, completed using reference TRBV19 and TRBJ2-7, is DGGITQSPKYLFRKEGQNVTLSCEQNLNHDAMYWYRQDPGQGLRLIYYSQIVNDFQKGDIAEGYSVSREKKESFPLTVTSAQKNPTAFYLCASSIFADSYEQYFGPGTRLTVT.

This chain joins TRBV5-1 and TRBJ1-1; possible D gene TRBD1, 6 bases. Germline V gene data show CDR1 as SGHRS and CDR2 as YFSETQ. This CDR3 region has 14 residues. V lost 3 bases, J lost 1 base, and 10 bases lay in between. The CDR3 bases are TGCGCCAGCAGCTCCGGACAGACGAACACTGAAGCTTTCTTT. Protein product: CASSSGQTNTEAFF. Complete variable domain (other parts from reference TRBV5-1 and TRBJ1-1): KAGVTQTPRYLIKTRGQQVTLSCSPISGHRSVSWYQQTPGQGLQFLFEYFSETQRNKGNFPGRFSGRQFSNSRSEMNVSTLELGDSALYLCASSSGQTNTEAFFGQGTRLTVV.